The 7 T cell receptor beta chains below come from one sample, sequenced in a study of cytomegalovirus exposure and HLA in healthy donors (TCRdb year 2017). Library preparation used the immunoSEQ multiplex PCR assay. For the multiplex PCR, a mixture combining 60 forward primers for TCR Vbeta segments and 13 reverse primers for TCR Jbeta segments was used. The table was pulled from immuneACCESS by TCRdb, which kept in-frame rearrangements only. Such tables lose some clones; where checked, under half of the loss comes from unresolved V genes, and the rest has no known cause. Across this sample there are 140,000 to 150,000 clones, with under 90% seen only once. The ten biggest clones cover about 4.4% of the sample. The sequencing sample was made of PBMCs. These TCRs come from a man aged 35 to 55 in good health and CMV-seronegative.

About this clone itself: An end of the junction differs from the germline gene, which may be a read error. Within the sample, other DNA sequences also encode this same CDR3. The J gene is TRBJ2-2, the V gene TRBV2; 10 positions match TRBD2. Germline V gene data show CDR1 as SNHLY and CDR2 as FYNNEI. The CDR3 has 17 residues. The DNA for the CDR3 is TGTGCCAGCAGTGAGAGACTAGCGGGTACGAACACCGGGGAACTGTTTTTT. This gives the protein CASSERLAGTNTGELFF. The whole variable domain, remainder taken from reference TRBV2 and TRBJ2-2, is EPEVTQTPSHQVTQMGQEVILRCVPISNHLYFYWYRQILGQKVEFLVSFYNNEISEKSEIFDDQFSVERPDGSNFTLKIRSTKLEDSAMYFCASSERLAGTNTGELFFGEGSRLTVL.

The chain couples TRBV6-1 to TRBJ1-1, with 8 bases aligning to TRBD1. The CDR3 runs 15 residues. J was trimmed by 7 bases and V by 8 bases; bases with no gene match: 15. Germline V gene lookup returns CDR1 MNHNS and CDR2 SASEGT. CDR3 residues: CASLDRGAWVNEAFF. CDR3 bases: TGTGCCAGCCTCGACAGGGGCGCTTGGGTCAATGAAGCTTTCTTT.

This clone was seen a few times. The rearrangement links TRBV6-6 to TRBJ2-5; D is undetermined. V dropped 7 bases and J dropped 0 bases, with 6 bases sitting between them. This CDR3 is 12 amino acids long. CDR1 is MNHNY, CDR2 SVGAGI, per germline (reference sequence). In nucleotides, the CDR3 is TGTGCCAGCAAAGAGTACCAAGAGACCCAGTACTTC. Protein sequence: CASKEYQETQYF.

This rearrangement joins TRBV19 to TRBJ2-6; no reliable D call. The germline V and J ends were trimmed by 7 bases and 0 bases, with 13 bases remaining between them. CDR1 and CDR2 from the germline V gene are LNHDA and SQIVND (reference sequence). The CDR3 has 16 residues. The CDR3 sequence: CASTSGRISGANVLTF. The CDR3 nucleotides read TGTGCCAGTACGTCAGGCCGAATCTCTGGGGCCAACGTCCTGACTTTC.

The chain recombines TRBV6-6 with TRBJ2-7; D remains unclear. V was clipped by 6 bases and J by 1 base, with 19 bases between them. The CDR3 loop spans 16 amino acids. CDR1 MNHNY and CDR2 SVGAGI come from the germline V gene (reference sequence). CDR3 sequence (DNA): TGTGCCAGCAGACACGCGACGCCGGGTGGATCCTACGAGCAGTACTTC. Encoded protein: CASRHATPGGSYEQYF.

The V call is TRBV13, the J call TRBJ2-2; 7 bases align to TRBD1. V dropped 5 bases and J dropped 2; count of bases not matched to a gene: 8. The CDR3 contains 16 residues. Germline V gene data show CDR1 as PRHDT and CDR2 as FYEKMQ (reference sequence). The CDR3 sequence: CASSTDRDSNTGELFF. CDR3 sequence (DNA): TGTGCCAGCAGCACAGACCGGGACAGCAACACCGGGGAGCTGTTTTTT. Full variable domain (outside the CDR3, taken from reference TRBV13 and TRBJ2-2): AAGVIQSPRHLIKEKRETATLKCYPIPRHDTVYWYQQGPGQDPQFLISFYEKMQSDKGSIPDRFSAQQFSDYHSELNMSSLELGDSALYFCASSTDRDSNTGELFFGEGSRLTVL.

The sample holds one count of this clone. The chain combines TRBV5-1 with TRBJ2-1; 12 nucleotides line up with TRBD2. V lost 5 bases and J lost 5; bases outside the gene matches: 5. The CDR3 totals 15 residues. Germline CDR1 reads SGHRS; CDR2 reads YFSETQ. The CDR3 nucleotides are TGCGCCAGCAGAGTGACTAGCGGGGGAGACAATGAGCAGTTCTTC. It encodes CASRVTSGGDNEQFF.